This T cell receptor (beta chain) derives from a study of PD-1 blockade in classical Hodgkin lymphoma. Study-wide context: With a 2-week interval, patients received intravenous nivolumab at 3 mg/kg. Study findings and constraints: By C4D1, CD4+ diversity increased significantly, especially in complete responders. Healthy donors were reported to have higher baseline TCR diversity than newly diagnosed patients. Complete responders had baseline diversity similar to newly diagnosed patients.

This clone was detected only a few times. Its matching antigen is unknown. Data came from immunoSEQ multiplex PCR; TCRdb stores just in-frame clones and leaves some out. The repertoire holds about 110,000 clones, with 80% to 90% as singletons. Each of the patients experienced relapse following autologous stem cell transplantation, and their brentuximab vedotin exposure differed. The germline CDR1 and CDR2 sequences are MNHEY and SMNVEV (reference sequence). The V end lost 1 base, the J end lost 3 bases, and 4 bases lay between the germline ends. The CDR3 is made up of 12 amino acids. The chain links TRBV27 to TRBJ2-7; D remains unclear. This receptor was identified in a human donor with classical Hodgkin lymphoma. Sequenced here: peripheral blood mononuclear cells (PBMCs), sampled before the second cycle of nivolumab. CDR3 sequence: CASSLLGYEQYF. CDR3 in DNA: TGTGCCAGCAGTTTATTAGGCTACGAGCAGTACTTC.